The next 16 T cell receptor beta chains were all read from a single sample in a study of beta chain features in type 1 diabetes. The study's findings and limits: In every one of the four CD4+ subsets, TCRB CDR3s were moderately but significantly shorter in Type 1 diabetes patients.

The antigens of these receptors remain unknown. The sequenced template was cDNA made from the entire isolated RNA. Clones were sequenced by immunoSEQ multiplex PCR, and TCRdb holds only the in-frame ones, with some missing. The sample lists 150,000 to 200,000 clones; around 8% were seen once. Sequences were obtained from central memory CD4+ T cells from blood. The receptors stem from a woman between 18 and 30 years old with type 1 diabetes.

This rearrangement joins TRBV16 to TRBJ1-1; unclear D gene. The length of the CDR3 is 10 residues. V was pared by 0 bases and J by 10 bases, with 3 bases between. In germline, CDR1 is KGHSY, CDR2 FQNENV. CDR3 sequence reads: CASSQSGAFF. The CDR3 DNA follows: TGTGCCAGCAGCCAATCCGGAGCTTTCTTT.

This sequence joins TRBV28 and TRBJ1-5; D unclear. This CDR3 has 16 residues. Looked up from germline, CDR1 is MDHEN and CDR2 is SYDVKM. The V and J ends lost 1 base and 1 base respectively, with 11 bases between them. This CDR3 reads CASSLSGSTSNQPQHF. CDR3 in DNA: TGTGCCAGCAGTTTATCAGGCAGCACCAGCAATCAGCCCCAGCATTTT.

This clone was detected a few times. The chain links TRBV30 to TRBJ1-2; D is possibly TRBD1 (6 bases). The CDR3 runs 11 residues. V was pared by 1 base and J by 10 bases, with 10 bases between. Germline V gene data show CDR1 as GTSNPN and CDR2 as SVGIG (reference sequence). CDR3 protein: CAWSGGHSYTF. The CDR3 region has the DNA TGTGCCTGGAGTGGGGGGCACTCCTACACCTTC.

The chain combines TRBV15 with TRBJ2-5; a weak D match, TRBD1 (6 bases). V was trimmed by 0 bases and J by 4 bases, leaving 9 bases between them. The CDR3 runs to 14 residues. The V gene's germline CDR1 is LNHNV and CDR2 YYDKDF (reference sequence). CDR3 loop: CATSRDQGRETQYF. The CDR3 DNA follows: TGTGCCACCAGCAGAGATCAGGGGAGAGAGACCCAGTACTTC. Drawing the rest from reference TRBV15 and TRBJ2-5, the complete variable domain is DAMVIQNPRYQVTQFGKPVTLSCSQTLNHNVMYWYQQKSSQAPKLLFHYYDKDFNNEADTPDNFQSRRPNTSFCFLDIRSPGLGDTAMYLCATSRDQGRETQYFGPGTRLLVL.

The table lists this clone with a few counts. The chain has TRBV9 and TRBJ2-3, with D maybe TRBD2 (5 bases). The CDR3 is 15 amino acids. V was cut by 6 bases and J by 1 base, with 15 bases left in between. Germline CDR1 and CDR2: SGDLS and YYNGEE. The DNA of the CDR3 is TGTGCCAGCACCCCCGCCGGGCGGGGCACAGATACGCAGTATTTT. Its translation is CASTPAGRGTDTQYF.

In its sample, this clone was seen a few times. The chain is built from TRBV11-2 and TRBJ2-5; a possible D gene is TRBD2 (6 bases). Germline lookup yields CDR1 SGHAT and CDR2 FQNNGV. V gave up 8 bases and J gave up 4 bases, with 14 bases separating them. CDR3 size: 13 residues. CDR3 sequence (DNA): TGTGCCAGCCACAAGGCGGGACGAGAGACCCAGTACTTC. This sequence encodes CASHKAGRETQYF. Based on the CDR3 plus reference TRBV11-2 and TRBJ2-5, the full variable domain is EAGVAQSPRYKIIEKRQSVAFWCNPISGHATLYWYQQILGQGPKLLIQFQNNGVVDDSQLPKDRFSAERLKGVDSTLKIQPAKLEDSAVYLCASHKAGRETQYFGPGTRLLVL.

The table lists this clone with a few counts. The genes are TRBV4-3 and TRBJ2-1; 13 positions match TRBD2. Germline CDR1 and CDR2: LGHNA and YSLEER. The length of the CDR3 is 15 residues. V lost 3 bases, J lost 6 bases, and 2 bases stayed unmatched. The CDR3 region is CASSHRTSGSNEQFF. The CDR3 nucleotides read TGCGCCAGCAGCCATAGGACTAGCGGGAGCAATGAGCAGTTCTTC.

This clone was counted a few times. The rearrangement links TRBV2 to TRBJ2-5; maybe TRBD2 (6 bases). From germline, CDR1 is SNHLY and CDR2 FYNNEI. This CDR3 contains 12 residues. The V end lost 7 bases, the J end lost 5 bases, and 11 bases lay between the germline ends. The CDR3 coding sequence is TGTGCCAGCAAGGTGGGACTGGAGACCCAGTACTTC. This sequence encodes CASKVGLETQYF.

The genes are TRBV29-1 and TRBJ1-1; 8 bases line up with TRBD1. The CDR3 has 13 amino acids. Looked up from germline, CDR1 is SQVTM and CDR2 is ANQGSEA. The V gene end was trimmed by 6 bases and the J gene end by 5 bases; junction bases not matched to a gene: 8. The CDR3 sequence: CSVEKDRATEAFF. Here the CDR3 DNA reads TGCAGCGTGGAGAAGGACAGGGCGACTGAAGCTTTCTTT.

The CDR3 nucleotides are TGTGCCAGCAACGGACAGGGAGGAACCACTGAAGCTTTCTTT. This sequence encodes CASNGQGGTTEAFF. The J gene is TRBJ1-1, the V gene TRBV2; TRBD1 agrees at 8 bases. The CDR3 sequence is 14 residues long. Unmatched junction bases numbered 8, after V lost 7 bases and J lost 4 bases. Germline V lookup: CDR1 SNHLY, CDR2 FYNNEI.

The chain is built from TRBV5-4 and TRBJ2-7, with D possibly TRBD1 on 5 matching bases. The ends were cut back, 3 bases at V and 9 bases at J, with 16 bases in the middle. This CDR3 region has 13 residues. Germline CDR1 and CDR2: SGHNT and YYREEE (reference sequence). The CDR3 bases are TGTGCCAGCAGCTCGGCCACCACAGGTCTGCAGTACTTC. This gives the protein CASSSATTGLQYF.

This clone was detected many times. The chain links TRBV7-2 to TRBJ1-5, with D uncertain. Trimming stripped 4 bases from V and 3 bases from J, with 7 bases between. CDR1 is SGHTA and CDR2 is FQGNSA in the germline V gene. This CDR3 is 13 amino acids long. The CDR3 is CASSSGVNQPQHF. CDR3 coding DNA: TGTGCCAGCAGCTCGGGAGTCAATCAGCCCCAGCATTTT. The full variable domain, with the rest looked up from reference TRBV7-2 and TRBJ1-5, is GAGVSQSPSNKVTEKGKDVELRCDPISGHTALYWYRQSLGQGLEFLIYFQGNSAPDKSGLPSDRFSAERTGGSVSTLTIQRTQQEDSAVYLCASSSGVNQPQHFGDGTRLSIL.

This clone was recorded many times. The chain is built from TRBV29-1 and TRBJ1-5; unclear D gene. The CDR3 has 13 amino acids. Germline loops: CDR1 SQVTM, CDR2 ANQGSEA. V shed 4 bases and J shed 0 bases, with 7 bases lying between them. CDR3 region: CSVVTYSNQPQHF. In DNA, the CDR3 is TGCAGCGTTGTTACCTATAGCAATCAGCCCCAGCATTTT.

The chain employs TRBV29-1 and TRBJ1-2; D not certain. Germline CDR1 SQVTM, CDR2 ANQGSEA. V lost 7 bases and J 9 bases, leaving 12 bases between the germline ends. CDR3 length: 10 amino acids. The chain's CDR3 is CSGGDDSYTF. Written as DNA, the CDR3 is TGCAGCGGGGGAGACGACAGCTACACCTTC.

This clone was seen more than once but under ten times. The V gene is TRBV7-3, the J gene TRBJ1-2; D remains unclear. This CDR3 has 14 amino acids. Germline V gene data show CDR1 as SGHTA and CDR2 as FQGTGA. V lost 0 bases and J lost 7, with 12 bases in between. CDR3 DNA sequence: TGTGCCAGCAGCTTAACGGGGTCAGAGGGTGGCTACACCTTC. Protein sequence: CASSLTGSEGGYTF.

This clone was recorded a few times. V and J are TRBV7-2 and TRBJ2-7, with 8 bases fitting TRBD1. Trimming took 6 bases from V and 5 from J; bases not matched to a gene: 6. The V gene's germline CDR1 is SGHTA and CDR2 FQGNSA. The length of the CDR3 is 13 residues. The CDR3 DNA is TGTGCCAGCAGAACGACAGGGGTCGACGAGCAGTACTTC. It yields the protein CASRTTGVDEQYF.